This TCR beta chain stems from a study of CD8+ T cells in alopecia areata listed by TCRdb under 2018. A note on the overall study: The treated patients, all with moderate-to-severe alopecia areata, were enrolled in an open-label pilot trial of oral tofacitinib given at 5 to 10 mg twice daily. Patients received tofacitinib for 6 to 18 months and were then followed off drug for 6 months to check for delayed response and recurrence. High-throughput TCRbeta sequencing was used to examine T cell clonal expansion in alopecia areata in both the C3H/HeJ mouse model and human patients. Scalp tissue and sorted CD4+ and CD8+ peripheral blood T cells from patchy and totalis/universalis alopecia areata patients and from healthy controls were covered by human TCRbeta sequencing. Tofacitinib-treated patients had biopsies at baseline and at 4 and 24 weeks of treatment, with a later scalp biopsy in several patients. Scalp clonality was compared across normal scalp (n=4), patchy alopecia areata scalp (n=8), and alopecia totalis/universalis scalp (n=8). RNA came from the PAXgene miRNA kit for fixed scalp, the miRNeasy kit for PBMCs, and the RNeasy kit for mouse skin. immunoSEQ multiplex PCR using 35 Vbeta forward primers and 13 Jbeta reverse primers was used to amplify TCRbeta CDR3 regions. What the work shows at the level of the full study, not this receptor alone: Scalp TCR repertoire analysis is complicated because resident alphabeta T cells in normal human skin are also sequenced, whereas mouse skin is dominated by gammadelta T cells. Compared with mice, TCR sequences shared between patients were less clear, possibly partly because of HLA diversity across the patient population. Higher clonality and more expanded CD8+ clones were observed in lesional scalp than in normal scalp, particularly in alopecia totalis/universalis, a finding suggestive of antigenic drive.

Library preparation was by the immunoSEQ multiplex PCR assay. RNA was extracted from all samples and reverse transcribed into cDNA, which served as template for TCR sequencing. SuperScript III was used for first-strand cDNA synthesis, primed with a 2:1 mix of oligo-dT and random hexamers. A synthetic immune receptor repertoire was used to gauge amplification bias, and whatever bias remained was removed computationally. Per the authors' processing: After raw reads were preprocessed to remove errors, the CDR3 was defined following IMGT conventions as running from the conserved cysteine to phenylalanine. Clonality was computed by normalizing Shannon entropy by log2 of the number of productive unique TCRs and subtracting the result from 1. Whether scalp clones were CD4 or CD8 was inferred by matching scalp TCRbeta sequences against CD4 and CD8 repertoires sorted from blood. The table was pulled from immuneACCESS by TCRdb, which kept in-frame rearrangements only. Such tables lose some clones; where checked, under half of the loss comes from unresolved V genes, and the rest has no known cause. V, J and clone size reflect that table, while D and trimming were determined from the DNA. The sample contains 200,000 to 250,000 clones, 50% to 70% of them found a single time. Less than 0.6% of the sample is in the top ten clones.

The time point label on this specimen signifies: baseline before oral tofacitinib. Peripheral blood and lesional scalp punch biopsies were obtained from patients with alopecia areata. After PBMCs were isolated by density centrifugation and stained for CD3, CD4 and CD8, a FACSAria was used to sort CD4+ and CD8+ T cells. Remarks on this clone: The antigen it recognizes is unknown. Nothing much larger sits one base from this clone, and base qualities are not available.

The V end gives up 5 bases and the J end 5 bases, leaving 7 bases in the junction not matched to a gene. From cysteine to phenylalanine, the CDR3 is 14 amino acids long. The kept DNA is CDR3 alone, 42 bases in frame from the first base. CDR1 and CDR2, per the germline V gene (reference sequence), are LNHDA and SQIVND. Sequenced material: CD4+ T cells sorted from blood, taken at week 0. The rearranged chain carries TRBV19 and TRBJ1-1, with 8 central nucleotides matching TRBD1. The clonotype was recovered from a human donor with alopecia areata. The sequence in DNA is TGTGCCAGTAGTGGAAGGACAGGGTCGACTGAAGCTTTCTTT. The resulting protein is CASSGRTGSTEAFF.